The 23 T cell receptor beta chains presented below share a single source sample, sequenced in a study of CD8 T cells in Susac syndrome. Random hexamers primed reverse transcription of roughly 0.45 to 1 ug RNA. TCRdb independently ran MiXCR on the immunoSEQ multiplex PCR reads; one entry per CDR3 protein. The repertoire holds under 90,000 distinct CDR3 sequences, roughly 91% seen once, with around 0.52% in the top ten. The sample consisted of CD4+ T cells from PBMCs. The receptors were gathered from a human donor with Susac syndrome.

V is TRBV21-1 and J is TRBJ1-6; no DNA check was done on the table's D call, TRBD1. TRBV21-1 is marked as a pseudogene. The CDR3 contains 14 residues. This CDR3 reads CASSETGTCSPLHF. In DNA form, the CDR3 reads TGTGCCAGCAGTGAGACAGGTACCTGCTCACCCCTCCACTTT.

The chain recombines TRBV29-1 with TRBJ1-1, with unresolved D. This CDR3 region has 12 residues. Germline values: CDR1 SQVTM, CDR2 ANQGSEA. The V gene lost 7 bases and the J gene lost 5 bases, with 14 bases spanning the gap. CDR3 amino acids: CSASHENTEAFF. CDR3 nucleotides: TGCAGCGCTTCACATGAAAATACTGAAGCTTTCTTT. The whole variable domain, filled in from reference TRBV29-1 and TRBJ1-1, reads SAVISQKPSRDICQRGTSLTIQCQVDSQVTMMFWYRQQPGQSLTLIATANQGSEATYESGFVIDKFPISRPNLTFSTLTVSNMSPEDSSIYLCSASHENTEAFFGQGTRLTVV.

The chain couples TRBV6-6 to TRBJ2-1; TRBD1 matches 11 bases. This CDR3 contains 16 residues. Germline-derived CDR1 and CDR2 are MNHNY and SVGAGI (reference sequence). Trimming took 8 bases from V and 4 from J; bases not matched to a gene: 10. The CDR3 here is CASVDYGTGGYNEQFF. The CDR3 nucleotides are TGTGCCAGCGTCGACTATGGGACAGGGGGGTACAATGAGCAGTTCTTC.

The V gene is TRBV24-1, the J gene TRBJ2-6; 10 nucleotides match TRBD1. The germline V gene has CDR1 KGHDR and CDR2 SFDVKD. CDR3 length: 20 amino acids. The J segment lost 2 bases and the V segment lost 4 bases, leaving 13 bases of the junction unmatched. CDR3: CATSDPRRTGGVTGANVLTF. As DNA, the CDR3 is TGTGCCACCAGTGACCCCCGCAGGACAGGGGGTGTAACTGGGGCCAACGTCCTGACTTTC.

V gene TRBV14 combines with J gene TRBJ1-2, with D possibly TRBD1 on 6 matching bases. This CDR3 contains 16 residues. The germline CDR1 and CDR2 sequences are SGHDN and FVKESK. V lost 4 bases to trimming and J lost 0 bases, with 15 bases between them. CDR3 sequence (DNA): TGTGCCAGCAGCCTGGACAGTATATCTACTAACTATGGCTACACCTTC. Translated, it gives CASSLDSISTNYGYTF.

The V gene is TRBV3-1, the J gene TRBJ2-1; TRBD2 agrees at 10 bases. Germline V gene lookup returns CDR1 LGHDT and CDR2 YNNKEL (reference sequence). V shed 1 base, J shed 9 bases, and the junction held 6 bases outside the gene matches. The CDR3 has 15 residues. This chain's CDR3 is CASSQGTSGTSEQFF. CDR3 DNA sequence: TGTGCCAGCAGCCAAGGGACTAGCGGAACCAGTGAGCAGTTCTTC.

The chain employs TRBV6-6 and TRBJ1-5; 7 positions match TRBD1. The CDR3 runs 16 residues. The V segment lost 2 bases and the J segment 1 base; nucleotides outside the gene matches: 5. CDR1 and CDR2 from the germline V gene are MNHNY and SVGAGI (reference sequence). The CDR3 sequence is CASSYLQGGSNQPQHF. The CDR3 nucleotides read TGTGCCAGCAGTTACCTCCAGGGGGGCAGCAATCAGCCCCAGCATTTT.

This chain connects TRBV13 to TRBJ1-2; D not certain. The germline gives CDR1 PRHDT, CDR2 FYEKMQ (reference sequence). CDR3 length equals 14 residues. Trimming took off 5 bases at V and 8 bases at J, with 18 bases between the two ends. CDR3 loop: CASSPSPWDRGYTF. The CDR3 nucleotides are TGTGCCAGCAGCCCCAGCCCGTGGGATAGGGGCTACACCTTC.

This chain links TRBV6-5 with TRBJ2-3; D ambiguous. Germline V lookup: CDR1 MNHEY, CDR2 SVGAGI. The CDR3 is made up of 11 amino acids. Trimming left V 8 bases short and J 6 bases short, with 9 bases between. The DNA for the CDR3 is TGTGCCAGCCGCTTAGGGGATACGCAGTATTTT. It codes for CASRLGDTQYF.

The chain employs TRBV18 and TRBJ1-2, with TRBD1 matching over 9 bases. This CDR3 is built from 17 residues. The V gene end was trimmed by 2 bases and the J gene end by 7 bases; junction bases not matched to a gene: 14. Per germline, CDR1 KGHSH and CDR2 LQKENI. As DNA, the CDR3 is TGTGCCAGCTCACCAAGACTGGGACAGGGAGGAACCCGTGGCTACACCTTC. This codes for CASSPRLGQGGTRGYTF.

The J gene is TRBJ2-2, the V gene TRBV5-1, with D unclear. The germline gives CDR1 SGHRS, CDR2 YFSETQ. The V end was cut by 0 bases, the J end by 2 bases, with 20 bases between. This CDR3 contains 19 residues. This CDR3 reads CASSLVPPGGPRNTGELFF. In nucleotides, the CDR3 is TGCGCCAGCAGCTTGGTGCCGCCCGGTGGCCCCCGAAACACCGGGGAGCTGTTTTTT.

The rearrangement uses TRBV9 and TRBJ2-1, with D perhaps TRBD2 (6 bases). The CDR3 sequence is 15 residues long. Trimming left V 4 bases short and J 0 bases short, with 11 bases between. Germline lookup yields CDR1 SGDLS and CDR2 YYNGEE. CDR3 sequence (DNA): TGTGCCAGCAGCTTCCGGGACTCCTCCTACAATGAGCAGTTCTTC. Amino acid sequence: CASSFRDSSYNEQFF.

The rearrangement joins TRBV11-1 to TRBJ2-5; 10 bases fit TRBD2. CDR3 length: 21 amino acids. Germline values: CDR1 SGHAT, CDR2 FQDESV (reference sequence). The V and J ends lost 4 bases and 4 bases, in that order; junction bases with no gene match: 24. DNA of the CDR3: TGTGCCAGCAGCTATTCACTGACTAGCGGGTCGGCTATTACAGCGGGAGAGACCCAGTACTTC. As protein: CASSYSLTSGSAITAGETQYF.

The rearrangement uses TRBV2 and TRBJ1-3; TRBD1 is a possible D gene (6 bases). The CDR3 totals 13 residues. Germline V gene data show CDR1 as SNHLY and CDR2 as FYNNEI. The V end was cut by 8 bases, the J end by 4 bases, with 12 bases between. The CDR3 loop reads CASGRDRGNTIYF. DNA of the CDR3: TGTGCCAGCGGCCGAGACAGGGGAAACACCATATATTTT.

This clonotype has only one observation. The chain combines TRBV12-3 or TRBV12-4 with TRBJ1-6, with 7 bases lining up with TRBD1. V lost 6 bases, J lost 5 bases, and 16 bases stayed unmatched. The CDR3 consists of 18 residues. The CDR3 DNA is TGTGCCAGCAGAAGGATCAACAGGGGCGGCCTCAATAATTCACCCCTCCACTTT. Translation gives CASRRINRGGLNNSPLHF.

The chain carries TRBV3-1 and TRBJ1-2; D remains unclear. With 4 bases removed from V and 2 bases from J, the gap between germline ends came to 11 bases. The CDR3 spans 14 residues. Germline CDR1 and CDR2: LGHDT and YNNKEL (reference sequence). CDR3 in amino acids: CASSLSTTNYGYTF. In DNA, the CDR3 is TGTGCCAGCAGCCTTTCCACTACGAACTATGGCTACACCTTC.

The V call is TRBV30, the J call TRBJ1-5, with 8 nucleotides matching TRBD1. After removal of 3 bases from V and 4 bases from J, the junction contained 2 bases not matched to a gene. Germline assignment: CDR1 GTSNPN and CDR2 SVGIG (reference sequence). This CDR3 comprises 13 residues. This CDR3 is CAWSTGGNQPQHF. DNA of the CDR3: TGTGCCTGGAGCACAGGGGGGAATCAGCCCCAGCATTTT.

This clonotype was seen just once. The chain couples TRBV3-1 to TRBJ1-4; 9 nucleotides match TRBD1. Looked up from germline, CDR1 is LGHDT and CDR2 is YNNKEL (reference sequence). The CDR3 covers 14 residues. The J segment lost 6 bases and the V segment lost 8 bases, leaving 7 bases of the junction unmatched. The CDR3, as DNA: TGTGCCAGCGGCTACAGGGGGCAAGATGAAAAACTGTTTTTT. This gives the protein CASGYRGQDEKLFF.

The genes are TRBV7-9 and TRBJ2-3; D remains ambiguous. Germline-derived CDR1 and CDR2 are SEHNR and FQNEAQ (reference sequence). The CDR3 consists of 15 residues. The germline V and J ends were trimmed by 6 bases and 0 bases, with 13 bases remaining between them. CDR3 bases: TGTGCCAGCAGTACACGTCCCGCTAGCACAGATACGCAGTATTTT. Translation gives CASSTRPASTDTQYF. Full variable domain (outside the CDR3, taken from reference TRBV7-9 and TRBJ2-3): DTGVSQNPRHKITKRGQNVTFRCDPISEHNRLYWYRQTLGQGPEFLTYFQNEAQLEKSRLLSDRFSAERPKGSFSTLEIQRTEQGDSAMYLCASSTRPASTDTQYFGPGTRLTVL.

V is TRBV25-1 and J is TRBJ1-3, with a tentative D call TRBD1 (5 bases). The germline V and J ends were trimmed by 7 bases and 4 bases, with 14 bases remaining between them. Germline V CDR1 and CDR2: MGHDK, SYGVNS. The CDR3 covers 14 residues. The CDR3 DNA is TGTGCCAGCATCAAGGAGGGGCTCGGAAACACCATATATTTT. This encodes CASIKEGLGNTIYF.

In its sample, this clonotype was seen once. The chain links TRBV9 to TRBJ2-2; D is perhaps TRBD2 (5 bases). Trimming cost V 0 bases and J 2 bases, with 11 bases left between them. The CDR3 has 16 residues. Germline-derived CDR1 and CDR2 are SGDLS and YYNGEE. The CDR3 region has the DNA TGTGCCAGCAGCGTAGTGGATCGGGGTAACACCGGGGAGCTGTTTTTT. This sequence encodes CASSVVDRGNTGELFF.

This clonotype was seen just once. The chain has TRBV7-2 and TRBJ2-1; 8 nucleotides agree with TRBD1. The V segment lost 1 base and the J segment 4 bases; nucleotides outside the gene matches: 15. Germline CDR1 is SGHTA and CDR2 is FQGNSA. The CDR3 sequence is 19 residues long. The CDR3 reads CASSLVYRARDRRYNEQFF. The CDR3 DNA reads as TGTGCCAGCAGCTTAGTATATCGGGCCCGGGACAGGCGATACAATGAGCAGTTCTTC.

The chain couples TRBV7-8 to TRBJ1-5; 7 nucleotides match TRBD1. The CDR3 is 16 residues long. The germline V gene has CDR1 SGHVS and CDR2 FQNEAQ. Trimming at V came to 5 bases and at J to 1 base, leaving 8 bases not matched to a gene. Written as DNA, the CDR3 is TGTGCCAGCAGCCCCTATGACAGGGTGAGCAATCAGCCCCAGCATTTT. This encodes CASSPYDRVSNQPQHF.